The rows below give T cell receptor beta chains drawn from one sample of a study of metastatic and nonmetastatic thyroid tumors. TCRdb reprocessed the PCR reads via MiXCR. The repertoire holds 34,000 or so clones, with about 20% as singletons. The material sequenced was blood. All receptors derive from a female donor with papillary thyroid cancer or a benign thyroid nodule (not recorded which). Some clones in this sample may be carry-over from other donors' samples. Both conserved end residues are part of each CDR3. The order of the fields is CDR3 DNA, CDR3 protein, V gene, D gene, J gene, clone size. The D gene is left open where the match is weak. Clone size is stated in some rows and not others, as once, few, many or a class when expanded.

DNA: TGTGCCTGGAGTCTTGTAGACGGCCCGTATGGCTACACCTTC
CDR3: CAWSLVDGPYGYTF
V: TRBV30
D: .
J: TRBJ1-2
size: .

DNA: TGTGCCAGCAGCTTCGAGGGTAACTATGGCGACTACTTC
CDR3: CASSFEGNYGDYF
V: TRBV27
D: .
J: TRBJ1-2
size: .

DNA: TGTGCCAGCAGCCTCCGTATGGCGTACACCGGGGAGCTGTTTTTT
CDR3: CASSLRMAYTGELFF
V: TRBV6-1
D: .
J: TRBJ2-2
size: few

DNA: TGTGCCAGCAGCTTGGTTCAACTAGCGGGAGGGTACCAAGAGACCCAGTACTTC
CDR3: CASSLVQLAGGYQETQYF
V: TRBV5-6
D: TRBD2
J: TRBJ2-5
size: .

DNA: TGTGCCAGCAGTGAAGGACTAGCGGGGGGGCACGAGCAGTACTTC
CDR3: CASSEGLAGGHEQYF
V: TRBV6-1
D: TRBD2
J: TRBJ2-7
size: few

DNA: TGTGCCAGCAGCCCGGCCGGGACAGGTCAAGAGATCCAGTACTTC
CDR3: CASSPAGTGQEIQYF
V: TRBV7-2
D: TRBD1
J: TRBJ2-5
size: few

DNA: TGTGCCAGCAGTACGTCCGGACTAGCGGGGAGCACCGGGGAGCTGTTTTTT
CDR3: CASSTSGLAGSTGELFF
V: TRBV28
D: TRBD2
J: TRBJ2-2
size: medium-sized

DNA: TGTGCCAGCAGTCCCTCGGGGGGATACGAGCAGTACTTC
CDR3: CASSPSGGYEQYF
V: TRBV6-5
D: TRBD2
J: TRBJ2-7
size: few

DNA: TGCGCCAGCAGCCAAGGCCCCCGGACATTTAACACTGAAGCTTTCTTT
CDR3: CASSQGPRTFNTEAFF
V: TRBV4-1
D: .
J: TRBJ1-1
size: many

DNA: TGTGCCAGCAGCTTAGGCTCGCACACCGGGGAGCTGTTTTTT
CDR3: CASSLGSHTGELFF
V: TRBV7-2
D: .
J: TRBJ2-2
size: .

DNA: TGTGCCAGCCGAAAAACAGGGGGCGCCGAAAAACTGTTTTTT
CDR3: CASRKTGGAEKLFF
V: TRBV12-3/TRBV12-4
D: TRBD1
J: TRBJ1-4
size: .

DNA: TGTGCCAGTAGTTTAGGGATAGAACAGCCCCAGCATTTT
CDR3: CASSLGIEQPQHF
V: TRBV19
D: .
J: TRBJ1-5
size: .

DNA: TGTGCCAGCAGCCAAGAAGGGCCTAGAAGGGAGACCCAGTACTTC
CDR3: CASSQEGPRRETQYF
V: TRBV3-1
D: .
J: TRBJ2-5
size: .

DNA: TGTGCCAGCAGTCTACAGGGTTTTGGGACAGATACGCAGTATTTT
CDR3: CASSLQGFGTDTQYF
V: TRBV7-2
D: .
J: TRBJ2-3
size: many

DNA: TGTGCCAGCAAAAAGGGAAGCTCTGGAAACACCATATATTTT
CDR3: CASKKGSSGNTIYF
V: TRBV7-9
D: .
J: TRBJ1-3
size: many

DNA: TGTGCCAGCAGTCCCGGGACAGGGAAGTACGAGCAGTACTTC
CDR3: CASSPGTGKYEQYF
V: TRBV6-1
D: TRBD1
J: TRBJ2-7
size: few

DNA: TGTGCCAGCGTCCGGGACAGGAATCAGCCCCAGCATTTT
CDR3: CASVRDRNQPQHF
V: TRBV2
D: TRBD1
J: TRBJ1-5
size: many

DNA: TGTGCCAGCAGTGAAACTCAAGGACTTACCTACAATGAGCAGTTCTTC
CDR3: CASSETQGLTYNEQFF
V: TRBV6-1
D: .
J: TRBJ2-1
size: many

DNA: TGCAGTGCCGAGGTGCCAGGGAGGACTCAAGAGACCCAGTACTTC
CDR3: CSAEVPGRTQETQYF
V: TRBV20-1
D: .
J: TRBJ2-5
size: many

DNA: TGTGCCAGCAGCTTCGGGGGGCCTACCTACAATGAGCAGTTCTTC
CDR3: CASSFGGPTYNEQFF
V: TRBV7-8
D: .
J: TRBJ2-1
size: .

DNA: TGCGCCAGCAGGGTACAGGGGCTCACCGGGGAGCTGTTTTTT
CDR3: CASRVQGLTGELFF
V: TRBV5-1
D: TRBD1
J: TRBJ2-2
size: many

DNA: TGTGCCAGCAGCTCGACAGGGAGTAATTCACCCCTCCACTTT
CDR3: CASSSTGSNSPLHF
V: TRBV13
D: TRBD1
J: TRBJ1-6
size: medium-sized

DNA: TGTGCCAGCAGCTTCGCAGGGTCCGGGGCCAACGTCCTGACTTTC
CDR3: CASSFAGSGANVLTF
V: TRBV11-2
D: .
J: TRBJ2-6
size: medium-sized

DNA: TGTGCCAGCAGATGGAGAAGCACAGATACGCAGTATTTT
CDR3: CASRWRSTDTQYF
V: TRBV14
D: .
J: TRBJ2-3
size: many

DNA: TGTGCCAGCAGCGTACAAGGGCTCATCCAAGAGACCCAGTACTTC
CDR3: CASSVQGLIQETQYF
V: TRBV9
D: .
J: TRBJ2-5
size: many

DNA: TGTGCCAGCAGTTTGACCGGGACAGGTACTAATGAAAAACTGTTTTTT
CDR3: CASSLTGTGTNEKLFF
V: TRBV28
D: TRBD1
J: TRBJ1-4
size: many

DNA: TGTGCCAGCAGTTACTCTTCCGGACTAGCGGGAGGTACCGATACGCAGTATTTT
CDR3: CASSYSSGLAGGTDTQYF
V: TRBV6-2/TRBV6-3
D: TRBD2
J: TRBJ2-3
size: .